This T cell receptor (beta chain) was sequenced during a study of T cell changes during pregnancy in multiple sclerosis. Assay: immunoSEQ multiplex PCR; the TCRdb copy retains only in-frame clones and omits some. The sample lists roughly 76,000 clones; 85% to 95% were seen once. The CDR3 runs 13 residues. Trimming cost V 5 bases and J 6 bases; bases outside gene matches: 3. CDR1 and CDR2 (germline): PRHDT, FYEKMQ (reference sequence). This specimen consisted of CD4+ T cells from peripheral blood mononuclear cells, obtained in the second trimester of pregnancy. The TCR originated in a female donor with multiple sclerosis, enrolled in a pregnancy study. The chain recombines TRBV13 with TRBJ2-1, with 8 nucleotides matching TRBD1. DNA of the CDR3: TGTGCCAGCAGCAAAGACAGGGGCAATGAGCAGTTCTTC. This encodes CASSKDRGNEQFF.